This TCR beta chain came from a study of cytomegalovirus exposure and HLA in healthy donors. Overall study results and limits: In vitro testing confirmed a few CMV-associated chains as specific for CMV antigens. According to reports, the classifier identified cytomegalovirus status with high specificity and sensitivity.

The method was immunoSEQ multiplex PCR; TCRdb's version includes in-frame clones alone and lacks a portion of them. This table holds some 78,000 clones, about 95% found once. V gave up 3 bases and J gave up 1 base, with 12 bases separating them. This CDR3 has 15 amino acids. Per germline, CDR1 SGHDN and CDR2 FVKESK. As for this clone: The antigen is not known.

The sequence was collected from a man in his late teens or twenties in good health and CMV-seropositive. The material sequenced was PBMCs. The rearrangement joins TRBV14 to TRBJ1-1, with TRBD1 as a possible D gene (5 bases). The CDR3 loop is CASSQVLGGNTEAFF. The DNA for the CDR3 is TGTGCCAGCAGCCAGGTCCTGGGGGGGAACACTGAAGCTTTCTTT.